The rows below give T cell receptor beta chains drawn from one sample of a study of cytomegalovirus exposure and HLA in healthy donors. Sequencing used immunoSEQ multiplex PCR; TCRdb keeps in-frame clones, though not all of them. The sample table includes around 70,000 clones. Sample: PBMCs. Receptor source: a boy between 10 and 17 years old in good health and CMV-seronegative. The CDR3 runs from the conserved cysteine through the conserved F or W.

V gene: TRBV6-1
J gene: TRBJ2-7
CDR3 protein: CATLAGNAYEQYF

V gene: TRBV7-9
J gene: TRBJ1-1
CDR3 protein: CASSSINTEAFF

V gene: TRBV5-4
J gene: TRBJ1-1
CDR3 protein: CASSSFHGNTEAFF

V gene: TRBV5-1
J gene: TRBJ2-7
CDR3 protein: CASSLGLAGRDGIHEQYF

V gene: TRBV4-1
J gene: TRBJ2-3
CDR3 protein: CASRREMFPGTQYF

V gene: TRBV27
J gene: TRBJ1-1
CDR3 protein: CASSLFRGAEAFF

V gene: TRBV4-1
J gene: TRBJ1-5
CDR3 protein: CASSQEAWQGLSNQPQHF

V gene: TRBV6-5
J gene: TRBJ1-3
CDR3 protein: CASSRGPENTIYF

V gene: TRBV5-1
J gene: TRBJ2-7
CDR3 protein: CASSIAGVSYEQYF

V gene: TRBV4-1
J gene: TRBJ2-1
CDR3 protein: CASSQEGVGASTPSYNEQFF

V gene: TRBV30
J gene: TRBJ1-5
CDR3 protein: CAWKGATNQPQHF

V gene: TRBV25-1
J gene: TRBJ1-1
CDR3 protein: CASSEYGGGNTEAFF

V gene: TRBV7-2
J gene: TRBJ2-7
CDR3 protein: CASSFSGGTYEQYF

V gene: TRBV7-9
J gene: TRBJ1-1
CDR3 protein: CASSKTANTEAFF

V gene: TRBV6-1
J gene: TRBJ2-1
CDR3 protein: CASSELASGHNEQFF

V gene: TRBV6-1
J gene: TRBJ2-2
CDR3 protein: CASSEGQGFTGELFF

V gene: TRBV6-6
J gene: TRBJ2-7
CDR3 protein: CASSYQGTSYEQYF

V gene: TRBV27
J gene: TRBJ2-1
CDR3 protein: CASSSGTSGHNEQFF

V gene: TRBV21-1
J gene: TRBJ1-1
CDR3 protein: CASSKVIGGGDDTEAFF

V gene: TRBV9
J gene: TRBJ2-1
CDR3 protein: CASSVSGLAATNEQFF

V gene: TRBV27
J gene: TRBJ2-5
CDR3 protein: CARPEKMGGEKGGQETQYF

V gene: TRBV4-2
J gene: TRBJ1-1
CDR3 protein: CASSQDRGQNEAFF

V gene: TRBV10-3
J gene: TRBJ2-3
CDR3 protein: CAIRKGQGAGDTQYF

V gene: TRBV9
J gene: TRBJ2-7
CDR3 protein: CASSGSGDYEQYF

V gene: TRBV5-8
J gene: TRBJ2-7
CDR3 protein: CASSGDRLTYEQYF

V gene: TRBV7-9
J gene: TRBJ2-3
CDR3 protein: CASSPPGDTQYF

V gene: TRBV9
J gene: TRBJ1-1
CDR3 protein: CASSLRTGANTEAFF

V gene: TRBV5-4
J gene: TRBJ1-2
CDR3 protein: CASSLGHRGQMDGYTF

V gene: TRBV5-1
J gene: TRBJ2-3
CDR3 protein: CASSYGQVTDTQYF

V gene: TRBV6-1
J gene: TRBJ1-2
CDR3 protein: CASRPDRVYGYTF

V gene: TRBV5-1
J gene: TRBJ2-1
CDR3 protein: CASTRPSGGPYNEQFF

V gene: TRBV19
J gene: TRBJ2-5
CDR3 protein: CASSMSRETQYF

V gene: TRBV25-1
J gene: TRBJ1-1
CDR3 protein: CASSEFDRAFF

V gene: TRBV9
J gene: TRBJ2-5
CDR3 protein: CASSVGAGGAQETQYF

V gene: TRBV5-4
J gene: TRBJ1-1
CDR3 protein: CASTLAGNTEAFF

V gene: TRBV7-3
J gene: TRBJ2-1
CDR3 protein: CASRLTGGSSDNEQFF

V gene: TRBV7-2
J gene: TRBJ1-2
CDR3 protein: CASSLGGQGYYGYTF

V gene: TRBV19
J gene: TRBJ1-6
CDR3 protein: CASEEGGNSPLHF

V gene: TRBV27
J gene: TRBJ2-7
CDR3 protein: CASSTSSVNEQYF

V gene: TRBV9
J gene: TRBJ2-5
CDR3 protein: CASSVGVADEETQYF

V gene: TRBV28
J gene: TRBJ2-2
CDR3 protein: CASSPRGLASNTGELFF

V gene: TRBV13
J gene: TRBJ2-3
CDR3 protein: CASSLLLAGVSTDTQYF

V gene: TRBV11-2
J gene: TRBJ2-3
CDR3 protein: CASSLATSTDTQYF

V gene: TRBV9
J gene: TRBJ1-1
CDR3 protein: CASSPQGARDTEAFF

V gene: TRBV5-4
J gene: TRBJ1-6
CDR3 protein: CASSPDRNNSPLPF

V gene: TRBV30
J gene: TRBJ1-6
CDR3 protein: CAWISGTGVSPLHF

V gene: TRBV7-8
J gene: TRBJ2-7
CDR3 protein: CASSNPRDSSYEQYF

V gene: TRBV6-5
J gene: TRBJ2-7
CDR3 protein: CASSYTSGSAYEQYF